This T cell receptor beta chain is from a study of Ad26.COV2.S vaccination and SARS-CoV-2 variants. Noted treatment: some 20 received Ad26.COV2.S at low or high dose, single or two shots; a few received placebo; per-sample allocation not given. Specimen acquisition occurred on day 63 following the initial vaccine or placebo injection. V dropped 0 bases and J dropped 0 bases, with 6 bases sitting between them. Germline lookup yields CDR1 MNHNS and CDR2 SASEGT. The CDR3 covers 15 residues. The data were produced by immunoSEQ multiplex PCR, yet TCRdb's version contains in-frame clones alone and is incomplete. The repertoire holds hundreds of thousands of clones, with 80% to 90% as singletons.

The receptor was derived from a person between 18 and 59 years old who received the Ad26.COV2.S COVID-19 vaccine or a placebo. V and J are TRBV6-1 and TRBJ2-1; D gene unclear. This specimen consisted of peripheral blood, obtained in a trial of Ad26.COV2.S vaccine versus placebo. Here the CDR3 DNA reads TGTGCCAGCAGTGAAGCTAAAAGCTCCTACAATGAGCAGTTCTTC. Its translation: CASSEAKSSYNEQFF.